This is a list of T cell receptor beta chains from one sample in a study of shared clonotypes between healthy human individuals. Sequencing used immunoSEQ multiplex PCR; TCRdb keeps in-frame clones, though not all of them. The table includes 190,000 or so clones, 60% to 75% detected once. Sequenced sample: memory CD4+ T cells sorted from blood. The receptors derive from a man aged 25-45 years in good health. Both conserved end residues are part of each CDR3. A D gene is named only where the DNA matches it firmly. Clone size is given for some rows only: seen once, a few or many times, or a class if the clone is expanded.

TRBJ2-2,-,-,TRBV11-2,TGTGCCAGCAGCTTAGTTCTAGGGAACACCGGGGAGCTGTTTTTT,CASSLVLGNTGELFF
TRBJ1-2,-,-,TRBV5-1,TGCGCCAGCAGCCCGGGCGCCATAAAAGATGTGGATGGCTACACCTTC,CASSPGAIKDVDGYTF
TRBJ2-7,-,TRBD1,TRBV7-9,TGTGCCAGCAGCTTATTAGGGACAGGAGTCCTCTCCTACGAGCAGTACTTC,CASSLLGTGVLSYEQYF
TRBJ2-5,-,TRBD2,TRBV7-2,TGTGCCAGCAGCTCTAGCGGGACCCAGAAGACCCAGTACTTC,CASSSSGTQKTQYF
TRBJ1-1,-,-,TRBV5-1,TGCGCCAGCCGCCTCGGAGGGGTGAACACTGAAGCTTTCTTT,CASRLGGVNTEAFF
TRBJ2-1,-,TRBD2,TRBV25-1,TGTGCCAGCAGTCTAGCGGGAAGGGAGCAGTTCTTC,CASSLAGREQFF
TRBJ2-1,-,-,TRBV11-2,TGTGCCAGCAGCTGGGGGATGCGGGCCCCATCCGAGCAGTTCTTC,CASSWGMRAPSEQFF
TRBJ2-2,once,-,TRBV21-1,TGTGCCAGCAGTCGATGGGGAAGACTAGCGGGAGAGGACACCGGGGAGCTGTTTTTT,CASSRWGRLAGEDTGELFF
TRBJ2-1,-,TRBD2,TRBV7-9,TGTGCCAGCAGCTCAACCCCTCGTAGCGGGATGTACAATGAGCAGTTCTTC,CASSSTPRSGMYNEQFF
TRBJ2-7,-,-,TRBV29-1,TGCAGCGTTGATCTGGGCCCAAGGGGGGAGCAGTACTTC,CSVDLGPRGEQYF
TRBJ1-1,-,-,TRBV25-1,TGTGCCAGCAGTGATACGGGGATGGTCACTGAAGCTTTCTTT,CASSDTGMVTEAFF
TRBJ2-2,-,-,TRBV5-4,TGTGCCAGCAGCTCCCCCGGGACGGCGAATACCGGGGAGCTGTTTTTT,CASSSPGTANTGELFF
TRBJ1-5,few,-,TRBV6-5,TGTGCCAGCAGTTACTCCGAGCCCCCGTTGTGGCCCCAGCATTTT,CASSYSEPPLWPQHF
TRBJ2-3,-,TRBD2,TRBV5-6,TGTGCCAGCGGTTCTCCGACTAGCGGGGTAACAGATACGCAGTATTTT,CASGSPTSGVTDTQYF
TRBJ2-2,once,-,TRBV11-3,TGTGCCAGCAGCTACCTTGCGGCCGGGGAGCTGTTTTTT,CASSYLAAGELFF
TRBJ2-4,-,TRBD1,TRBV28,TGTGCCAGCAGTCTCAAAGATCCAGCGATTACAGGGGGGGCCAAAAACATTCAGTACTTC,CASSLKDPAITGGAKNIQYF
TRBJ2-7,-,TRBD1,TRBV11-3,TGTGCCAGCAGCTCCGACAGGGCATCAGCCTACGAGCAGTACTTC,CASSSDRASAYEQYF
TRBJ2-1,-,-,TRBV5-4,TGTGCCAGCAGTTATGTGTCCCACAATGAGCAGTTCTTC,CASSYVSHNEQFF
TRBJ2-5,few,TRBD1,TRBV6-1,TGTGCCAGCAGTGTAGACAGGGGTGAGACCCAGTACTTC,CASSVDRGETQYF
TRBJ2-7,-,TRBD2,TRBV11-2,TGTGCCAGCAGCTTAGCTCAAGGGACTAGCCGCTCCTACGAGCAGTACTTC,CASSLAQGTSRSYEQYF
TRBJ2-1,few,-,TRBV14,TGTGCCAGCAGCCAAGATTGGGGGATCGACCTGCAGTTCTTC,CASSQDWGIDLQFF
TRBJ2-7,-,-,TRBV5-6,TGTGCCAGCAGCCTGCGGTCTTACGAGCAGTACTTC,CASSLRSYEQYF
TRBJ1-1,-,-,TRBV30,TGTGCCTGGAGTGGACAGTCTGAAGCTTTCTTT,CAWSGQSEAFF
TRBJ1-1,-,-,TRBV7-9,TGTGCCAGCAGCGGGCGGACTGGGGTGACTGAAGCTTTCTTT,CASSGRTGVTEAFF
TRBJ2-3,-,TRBD2,TRBV5-8,TGTGCCAGCAGCCGACCCGGGACTAGCGGGACGACAGATACGCAGTATTTT,CASSRPGTSGTTDTQYF
TRBJ2-5,few,-,TRBV25-1,TGTGCCAGCACCCCAGGGGGGGAACGGCAAGAGACCCAGTACTTC,CASTPGGERQETQYF
TRBJ2-1,-,-,TRBV2,TGTGCCAACCGGGACTCCCGTTACAATGAGCAGTTCTTC,CANRDSRYNEQFF
TRBJ2-7,-,-,TRBV7-2,TGTGCCAGCAGCGATTACTACGAGCAGTACTTC,CASSDYYEQYF
TRBJ1-5,-,-,TRBV15,TGTGCCACCAGCAGAGCTGGAGTTAGCAATCAGCCCCAGCATTTT,CATSRAGVSNQPQHF
TRBJ1-4,-,-,TRBV7-9,TGTGCCAGCAGCTTATCTCGGCAGGGTCTCGGTGAAAAACTGTTTTTT,CASSLSRQGLGEKLFF
TRBJ2-7,-,-,TRBV21-1,TGTGCCAGCAGCAACTCAGGACAAAACGAGCAGTACTTC,CASSNSGQNEQYF
TRBJ2-3,-,TRBD1,TRBV7-9,TGTGCCAGCAGCTTACGGGGACAGAGCACAGATACGCAGTATTTT,CASSLRGQSTDTQYF
TRBJ1-5,-,-,TRBV6-1,TGTGCCAGCATATGGGGTCTCAATCAGCCCCAGCATTTT,CASIWGLNQPQHF
TRBJ2-7,-,TRBD2,TRBV28,TGTGCCAGCAGTTTTCTCCTAGCGGGATCCAACGAGCAGTACTTC,CASSFLLAGSNEQYF
TRBJ2-1,-,-,TRBV18,TGTGCCAGCTCACCAGCAGGTCCCTACAATGAGCAGTTCTTC,CASSPAGPYNEQFF
TRBJ1-3,-,TRBD1,TRBV7-2,TGTGCCAGCAGCCCAACAGCGTTGGGACAGCCCTCTGGAAACACCATATATTTT,CASSPTALGQPSGNTIYF
TRBJ2-2,-,-,TRBV28,TGTGCCAGCAGTTTCGCGGGGCAAGGGGCCGGGGAGCTGTTTTTT,CASSFAGQGAGELFF
TRBJ1-2,-,-,TRBV5-6,TGTGCCAGCAGCTTGGGACAGAGCGGGTACTATGGCTACACCTTC,CASSLGQSGYYGYTF
TRBJ2-2,-,-,TRBV6-1,TGTGCCAGCAGTGATAGAGATAACACCGGGGAGCTGTTTTTT,CASSDRDNTGELFF
TRBJ2-1,-,TRBD2,TRBV7-7,TGTGCTAGCAGCTCAGTAGCGGGAGCTTACAATGAGCAGTTCTTC,CASSSVAGAYNEQFF
TRBJ2-7,-,TRBD2,TRBV27,TGTGCCACCAGAGGTGGGGCGGGAGGGCCGAACGAGCAGTACTTC,CATRGGAGGPNEQYF